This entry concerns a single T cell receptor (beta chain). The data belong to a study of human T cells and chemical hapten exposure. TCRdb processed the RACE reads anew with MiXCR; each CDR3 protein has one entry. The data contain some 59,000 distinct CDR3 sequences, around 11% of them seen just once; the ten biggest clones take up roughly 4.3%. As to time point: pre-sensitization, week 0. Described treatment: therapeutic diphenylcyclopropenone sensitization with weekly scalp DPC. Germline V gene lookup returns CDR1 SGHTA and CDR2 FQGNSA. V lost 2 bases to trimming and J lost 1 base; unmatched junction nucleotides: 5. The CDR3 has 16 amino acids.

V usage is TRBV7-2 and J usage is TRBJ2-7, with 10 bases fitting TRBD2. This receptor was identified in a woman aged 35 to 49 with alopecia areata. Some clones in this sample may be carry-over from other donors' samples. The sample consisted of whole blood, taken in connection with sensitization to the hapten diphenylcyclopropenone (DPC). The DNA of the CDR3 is TGTGCCAGCAGCTTACGGATAGCGGGGGGATCCTACGAGCAGTACTTC. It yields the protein CASSLRIAGGSYEQYF.